This paragraph reports one TCR beta chain. What it binds is unknown. PCR was performed using 60 Vbeta and 13 Jbeta primers. Generated by immunoSEQ multiplex PCR, the TCRdb table keeps only in-frame clones and is missing some. Of around 100,000 clones listed, under 80% are singletons. The entry originates in a study of cytomegalovirus exposure and HLA in healthy donors. Looking at the study overall: Clustering assigned about 80% of the roughly 400 genotyped donors to the Caucasian-associated ancestry cluster. Study outcomes and limitations: Later analysis suggested most CMV-associated TCR beta chains were HLA-restricted. Associated with cytomegalovirus, according to the listing, were 150 to 200 TCR beta chains.

V shed 6 bases and J 0 bases; nucleotides not matched to a gene: 5. CDR1 and CDR2 (germline): MNHEY, SVGAGI. This CDR3 is built from 14 residues. Sequencing was performed on PBMCs. The clonotype was recovered from a woman in her late teens or twenties in good health and CMV-seropositive. J is TRBJ2-7 and V is TRBV6-5; 7 bases line up with TRBD1. CDR3 residues: CASSPDRSSYEQYF. CDR3 in DNA: TGTGCCAGCAGCCCGGACAGGTCCTCCTACGAGCAGTACTTC.